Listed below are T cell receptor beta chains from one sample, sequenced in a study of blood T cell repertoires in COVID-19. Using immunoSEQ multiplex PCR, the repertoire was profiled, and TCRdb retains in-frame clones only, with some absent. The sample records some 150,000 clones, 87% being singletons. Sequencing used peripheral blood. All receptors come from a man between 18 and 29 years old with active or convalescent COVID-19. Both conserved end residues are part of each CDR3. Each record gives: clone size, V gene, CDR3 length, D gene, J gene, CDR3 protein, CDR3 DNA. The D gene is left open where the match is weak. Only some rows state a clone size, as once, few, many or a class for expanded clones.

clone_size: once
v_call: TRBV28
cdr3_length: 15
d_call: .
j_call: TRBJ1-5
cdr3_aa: CASSTTRVPNQPQHF
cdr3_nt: TGTGCCAGCAGTACCACTAGGGTTCCCAATCAGCCCCAGCATTTT

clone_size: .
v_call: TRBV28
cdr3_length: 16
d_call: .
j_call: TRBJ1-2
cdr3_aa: CASSESAGPLPYGYTF
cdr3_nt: TGTGCCAGCAGTGAATCGGCTGGGCCACTCCCCTATGGCTACACCTTC

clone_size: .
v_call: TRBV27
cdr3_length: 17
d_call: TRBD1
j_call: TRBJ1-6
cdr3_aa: CASSFRTGVSYNSPLHF
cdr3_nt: TGTGCCAGCAGTTTTAGGACAGGCGTCTCCTATAATTCACCCCTCCACTTT

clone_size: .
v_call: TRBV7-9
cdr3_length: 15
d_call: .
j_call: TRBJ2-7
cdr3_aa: CASSQAPVGLRKQYF
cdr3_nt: TGTGCCAGCAGCCAGGCCCCCGTAGGTCTGAGAAAGCAGTACTTC

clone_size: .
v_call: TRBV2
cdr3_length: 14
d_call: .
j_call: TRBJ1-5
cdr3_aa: CASSVESGNQPQHF
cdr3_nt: TGTGCCAGCAGTGTGGAGAGCGGCAATCAGCCCCAGCATTTT

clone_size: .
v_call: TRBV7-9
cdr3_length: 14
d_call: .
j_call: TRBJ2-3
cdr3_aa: CASSLTGTTDTQYF
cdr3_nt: TGTGCCAGCAGCTTGACAGGAACTACAGATACGCAGTATTTT

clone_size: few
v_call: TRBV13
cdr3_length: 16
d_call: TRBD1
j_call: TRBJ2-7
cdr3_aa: CASSLTSGTGLYEQYF
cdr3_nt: TGTGCCAGCAGCCTCACTTCCGGGACAGGGCTCTACGAGCAGTACTTC

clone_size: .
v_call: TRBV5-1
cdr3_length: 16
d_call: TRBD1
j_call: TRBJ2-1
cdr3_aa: CASTRWGTGGNNEQFF
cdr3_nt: TGCGCCAGCACCCGGTGGGGGACAGGGGGAAACAATGAGCAGTTCTTC

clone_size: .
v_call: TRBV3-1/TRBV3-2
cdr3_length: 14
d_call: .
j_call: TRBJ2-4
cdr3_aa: CASSQTSGVGIQYF
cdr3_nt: TGTGCCAGCAGCCAAACGTCCGGGGTGGGCATTCAGTACTTC

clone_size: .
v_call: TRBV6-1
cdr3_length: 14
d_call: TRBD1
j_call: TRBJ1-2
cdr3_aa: CASSEGGQGYGYTF
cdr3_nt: TGTGCCAGCAGTGAAGGTGGACAGGGTTATGGCTACACCTTC

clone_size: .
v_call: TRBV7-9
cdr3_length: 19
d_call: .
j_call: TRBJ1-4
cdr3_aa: CASSHPTGQGRFSNEKLFF
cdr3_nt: TGTGCCAGCAGCCACCCTACCGGACAAGGAAGATTTAGTAATGAAAAACTGTTTTTT

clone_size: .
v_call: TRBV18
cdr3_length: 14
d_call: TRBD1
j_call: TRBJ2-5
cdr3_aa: CASSPTGATETQYF
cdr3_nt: TGTGCCAGCTCACCGACAGGGGCAACAGAGACCCAGTACTTC

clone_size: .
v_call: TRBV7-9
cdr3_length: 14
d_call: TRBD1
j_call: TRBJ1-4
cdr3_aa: CASSLGDSQDLMLF
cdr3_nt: TGTGCCAGCAGCTTAGGGGACAGCCAGGATTTGATGCTTTTT

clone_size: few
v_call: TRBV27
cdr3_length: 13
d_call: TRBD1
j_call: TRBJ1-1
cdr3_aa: CASSYDRETEAFF
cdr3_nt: TGTGCCAGCAGTTACGACAGGGAGACTGAAGCTTTCTTT

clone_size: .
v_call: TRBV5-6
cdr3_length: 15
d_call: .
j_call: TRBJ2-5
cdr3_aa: CASSLVLASQETQYF
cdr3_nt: TGTGCCAGCAGCTTGGTACTAGCAAGCCAAGAGACCCAGTACTTC

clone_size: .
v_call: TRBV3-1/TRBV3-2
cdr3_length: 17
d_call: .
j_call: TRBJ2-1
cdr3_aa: CASSQDRMRDRNNEQFF
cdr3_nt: TGTGCCAGCAGCCAAGATAGGATGAGAGACAGAAACAATGAGCAGTTCTTC

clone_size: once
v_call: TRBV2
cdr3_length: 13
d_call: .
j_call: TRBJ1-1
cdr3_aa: CASSEELNTEAFF
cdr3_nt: TGTGCCAGCAGTGAAGAGCTGAACACTGAAGCTTTCTTT

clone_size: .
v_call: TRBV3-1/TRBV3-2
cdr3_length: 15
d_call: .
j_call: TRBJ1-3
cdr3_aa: CASSQAGAPGNTIYF
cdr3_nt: TGTGCCAGCAGCCAAGCAGGGGCTCCTGGAAACACCATATATTTT

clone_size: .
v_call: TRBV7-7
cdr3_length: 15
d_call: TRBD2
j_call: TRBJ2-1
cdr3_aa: CASSTTSGGHNEQFF
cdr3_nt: TGTGCCAGCAGCACGACTAGCGGGGGCCACAATGAGCAGTTCTTC

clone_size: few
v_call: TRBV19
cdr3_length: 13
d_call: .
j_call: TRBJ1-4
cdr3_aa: CASIGRKNEKLFF
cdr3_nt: TGTGCCAGTATAGGCAGGAAAAATGAAAAACTGTTTTTT

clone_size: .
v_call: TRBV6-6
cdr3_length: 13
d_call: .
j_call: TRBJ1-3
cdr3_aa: CASSRTLGNTIYF
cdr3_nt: TGTGCCAGCAGTCGGACACTCGGAAACACCATATATTTT

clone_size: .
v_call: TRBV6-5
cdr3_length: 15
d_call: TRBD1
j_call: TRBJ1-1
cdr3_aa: CASSSQGAMNTEAFF
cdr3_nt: TGTGCCAGCAGTTCGCAGGGGGCTATGAACACTGAAGCTTTCTTT

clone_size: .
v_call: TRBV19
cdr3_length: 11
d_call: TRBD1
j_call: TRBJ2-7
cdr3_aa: CARGQPYEQYF
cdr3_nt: TGTGCCAGGGGACAGCCTTACGAGCAGTACTTC

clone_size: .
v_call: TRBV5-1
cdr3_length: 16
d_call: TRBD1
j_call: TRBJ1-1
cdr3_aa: CASSLATGDGGTEAFF
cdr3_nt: TGCGCCAGCAGCTTGGCGACAGGGGATGGTGGCACTGAAGCTTTCTTT

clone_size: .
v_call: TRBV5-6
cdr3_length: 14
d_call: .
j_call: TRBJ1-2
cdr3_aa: CASSLFQGGYGYTF
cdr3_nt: TGTGCCAGCAGCTTGTTTCAGGGTGGCTATGGCTACACCTTC

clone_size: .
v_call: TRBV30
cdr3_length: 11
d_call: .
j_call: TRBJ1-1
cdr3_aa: CAWSLGTEAFF
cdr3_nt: TGTGCCTGGAGTCTAGGCACTGAAGCTTTCTTT

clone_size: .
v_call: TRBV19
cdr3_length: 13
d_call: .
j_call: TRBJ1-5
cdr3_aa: CASSIDRVQPQHF
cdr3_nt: TGTGCCAGTAGTATAGATCGAGTACAGCCCCAGCATTTT

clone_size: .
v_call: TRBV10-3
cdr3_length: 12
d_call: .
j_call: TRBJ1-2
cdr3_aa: CAISEWSYGYTF
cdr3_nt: TGTGCCATCAGTGAGTGGAGCTATGGCTACACCTTC

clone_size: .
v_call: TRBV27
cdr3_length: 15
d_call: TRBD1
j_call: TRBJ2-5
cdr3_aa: CASSTSRDRVETQYF
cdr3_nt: TGTGCCAGCAGTACAAGCCGGGACAGGGTTGAGACCCAGTACTTC

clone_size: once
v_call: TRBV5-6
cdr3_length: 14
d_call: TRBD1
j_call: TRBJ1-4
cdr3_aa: CASSSGTGAEKLFF
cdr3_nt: TGTGCCAGCAGCTCCGGGACAGGGGCTGAAAAACTGTTTTTT

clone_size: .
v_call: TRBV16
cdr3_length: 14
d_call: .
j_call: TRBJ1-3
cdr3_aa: CASSQPGSGNTIYF
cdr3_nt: TGTGCCAGCAGCCAACCGGGTTCTGGAAACACCATATATTTT

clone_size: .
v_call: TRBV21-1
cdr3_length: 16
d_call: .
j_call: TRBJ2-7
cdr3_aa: CASSKWEDRGHYEQYF
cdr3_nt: TGTGCCAGCAGCAAATGGGAGGACAGGGGGCACTACGAGCAGTACTTC

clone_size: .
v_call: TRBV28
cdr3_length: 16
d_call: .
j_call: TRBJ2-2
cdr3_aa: CASSLSPGEETGELFF
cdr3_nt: TGTGCCAGCAGTTTGAGTCCCGGGGAGGAAACCGGGGAGCTGTTTTTT

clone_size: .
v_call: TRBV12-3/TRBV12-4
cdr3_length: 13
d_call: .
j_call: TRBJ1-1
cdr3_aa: CASSASPVFGAFF
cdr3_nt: TGTGCCAGCAGTGCCTCCCCGGTTTTTGGAGCTTTCTTT

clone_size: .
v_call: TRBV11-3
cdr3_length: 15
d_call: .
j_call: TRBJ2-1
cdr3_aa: CASSLVWSSYNEQFF
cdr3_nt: TGTGCCAGCAGCTTAGTCTGGAGCTCCTACAATGAGCAGTTCTTC

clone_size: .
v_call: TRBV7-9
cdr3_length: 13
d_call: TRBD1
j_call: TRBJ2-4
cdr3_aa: CASSFTGDPIQYF
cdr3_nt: TGTGCCAGCAGCTTTACAGGGGACCCCATTCAGTACTTC

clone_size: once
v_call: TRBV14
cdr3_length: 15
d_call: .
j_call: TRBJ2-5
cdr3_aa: CASRRTGEAGQTQYF
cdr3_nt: TGTGCCAGCAGAAGGACGGGGGAGGCGGGACAGACCCAGTACTTC

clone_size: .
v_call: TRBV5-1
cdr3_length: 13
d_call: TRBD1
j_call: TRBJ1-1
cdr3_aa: CASSSGGGTEAFF
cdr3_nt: TGCGCCAGCAGCTCAGGGGGCGGCACTGAAGCTTTCTTT

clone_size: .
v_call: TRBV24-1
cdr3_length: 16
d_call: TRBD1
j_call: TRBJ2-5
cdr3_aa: CATSDRDRASQETQYF
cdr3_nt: TGTGCCACCAGTGACCGGGACAGGGCAAGCCAAGAGACCCAGTACTTC

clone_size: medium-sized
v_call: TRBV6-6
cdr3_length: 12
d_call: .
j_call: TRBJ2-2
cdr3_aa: CATKPRTGELFF
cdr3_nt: TGTGCCACAAAACCACGGACCGGGGAGCTGTTTTTT

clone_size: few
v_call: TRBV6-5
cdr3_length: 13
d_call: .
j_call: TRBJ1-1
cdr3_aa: CASSRGQNTEAFF
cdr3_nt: TGTGCCAGCAGTAGGGGTCAGAACACTGAAGCTTTCTTT

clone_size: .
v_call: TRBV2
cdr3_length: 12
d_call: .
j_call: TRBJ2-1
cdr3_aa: CASSAEEHEQFF
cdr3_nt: TGTGCCAGCAGTGCCGAGGAGCATGAGCAGTTCTTC

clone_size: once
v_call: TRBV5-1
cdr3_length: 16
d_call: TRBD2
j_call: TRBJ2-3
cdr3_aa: CATSQRGGASTDTQYF
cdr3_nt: TGCGCCACCAGTCAACGGGGGGGTGCAAGCACAGATACGCAGTATTTT

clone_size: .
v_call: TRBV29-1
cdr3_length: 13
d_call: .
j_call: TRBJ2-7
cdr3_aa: CSAYPGNDYEQYF
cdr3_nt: TGCAGCGCCTACCCCGGGAACGACTACGAGCAGTACTTC

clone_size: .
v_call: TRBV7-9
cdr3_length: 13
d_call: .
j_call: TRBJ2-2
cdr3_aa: CASSLDEAGELFF
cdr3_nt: TGTGCCAGCAGCTTAGACGAGGCCGGGGAGCTGTTTTTT

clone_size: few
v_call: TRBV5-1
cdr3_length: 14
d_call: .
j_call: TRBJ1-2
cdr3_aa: CASSATPGGDGYTF
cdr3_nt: TGCGCCAGCAGCGCTACCCCGGGAGGAGATGGCTACACCTTC

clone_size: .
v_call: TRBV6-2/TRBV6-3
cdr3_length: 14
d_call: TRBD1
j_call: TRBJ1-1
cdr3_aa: CASSATGGGTEAFF
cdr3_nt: TGTGCCAGCAGTGCCACAGGGGGCGGAACTGAAGCTTTCTTT

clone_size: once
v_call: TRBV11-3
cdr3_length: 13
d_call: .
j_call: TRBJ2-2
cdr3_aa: CASSFYDEGELFF
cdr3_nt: TGTGCCAGCAGCTTCTATGATGAGGGGGAGCTGTTTTTT

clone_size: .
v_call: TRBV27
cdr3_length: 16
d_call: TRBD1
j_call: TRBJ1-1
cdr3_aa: CASSLRADGTGAEAFF
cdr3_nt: TGTGCCAGCAGTTTACGGGCGGACGGGACAGGGGCTGAAGCTTTCTTT

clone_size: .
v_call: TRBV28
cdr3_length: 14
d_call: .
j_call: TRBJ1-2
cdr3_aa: CASSLIRRDYGYTF
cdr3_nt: TGTGCCAGCAGTTTAATTAGGCGGGACTATGGCTACACCTTC

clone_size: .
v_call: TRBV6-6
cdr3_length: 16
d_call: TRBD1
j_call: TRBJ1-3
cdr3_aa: CASKGTGVGIGNTIYF
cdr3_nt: TGTGCCAGCAAAGGGACAGGGGTGGGTATAGGAAACACCATATATTTT

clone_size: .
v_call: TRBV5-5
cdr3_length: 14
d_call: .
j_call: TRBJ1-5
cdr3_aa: CASSLGGAAQPQHF
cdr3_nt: TGTGCCAGCAGCCTCGGCGGCGCGGCTCAGCCCCAGCATTTT

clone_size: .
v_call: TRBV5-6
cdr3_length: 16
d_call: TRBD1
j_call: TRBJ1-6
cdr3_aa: CASSVTSGTGASPLHF
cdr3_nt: TGTGCCAGCAGCGTGACCTCCGGGACAGGGGCTTCACCCCTCCACTTT